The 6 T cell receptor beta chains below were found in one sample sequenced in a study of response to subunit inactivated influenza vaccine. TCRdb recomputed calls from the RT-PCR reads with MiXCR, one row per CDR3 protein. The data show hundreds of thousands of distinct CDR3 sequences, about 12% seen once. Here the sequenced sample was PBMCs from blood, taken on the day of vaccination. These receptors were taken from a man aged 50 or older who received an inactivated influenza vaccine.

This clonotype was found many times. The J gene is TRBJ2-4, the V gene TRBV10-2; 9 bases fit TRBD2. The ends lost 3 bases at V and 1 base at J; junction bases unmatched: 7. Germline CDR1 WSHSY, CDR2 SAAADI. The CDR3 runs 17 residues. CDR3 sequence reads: CASSEGTSSWAKNIQYF. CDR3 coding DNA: TGCGCCAGCAGTGAAGGGACTAGCAGTTGGGCCAAAAACATTCAGTACTTC.

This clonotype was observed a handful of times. The CDR3 sequence is CSALEKNNEQFF. CDR3 DNA sequence: TGCAGTGCCCTGGAGAAAAACAATGAGCAGTTCTTC. This chain joins TRBV20-1 and TRBJ2-1; unclear D gene. CDR3 length: 12 residues. Germline V gene sequence: CDR1 DFQATT, CDR2 SNEGSKA (reference sequence). Trimming took off 6 bases at V and 5 bases at J, with 11 bases between the two ends.

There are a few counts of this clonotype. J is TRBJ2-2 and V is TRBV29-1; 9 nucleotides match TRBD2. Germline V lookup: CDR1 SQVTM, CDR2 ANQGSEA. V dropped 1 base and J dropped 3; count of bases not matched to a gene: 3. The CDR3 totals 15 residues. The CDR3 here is CSVEGAGGHTGELFF. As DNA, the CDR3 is TGCAGCGTTGAAGGGGCGGGAGGGCACACCGGGGAGCTGTTTTTT.

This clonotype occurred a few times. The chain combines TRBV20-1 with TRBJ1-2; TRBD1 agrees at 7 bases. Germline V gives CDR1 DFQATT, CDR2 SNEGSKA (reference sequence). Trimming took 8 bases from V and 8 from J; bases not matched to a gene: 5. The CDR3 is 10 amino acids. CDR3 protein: CSPGDRGYTF. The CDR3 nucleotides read TGCAGTCCGGGGGACAGAGGCTACACCTTC.

Written as DNA, the CDR3 is TGCAGTGCTAGAGATTTGTTGGACAGTTCCTATAATTCACCCCTCCACTTT. It yields the protein CSARDLLDSSYNSPLHF. The J gene is TRBJ1-6, the V gene TRBV20-1; maybe TRBD1 (6 bases). This CDR3 is built from 17 residues. CDR1 and CDR2 (germline): DFQATT, SNEGSKA (reference sequence). Trimming removed 0 bases at V and 1 base at J, with 13 bases between.

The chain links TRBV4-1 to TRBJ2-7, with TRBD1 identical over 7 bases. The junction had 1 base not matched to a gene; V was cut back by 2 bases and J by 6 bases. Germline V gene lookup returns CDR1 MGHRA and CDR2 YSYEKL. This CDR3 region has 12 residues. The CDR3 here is CASSQTGVEQYF. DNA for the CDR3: TGCGCCAGCAGCCAAACAGGGGTCGAGCAGTACTTC.